This T cell receptor (beta chain) was retrieved from a study of shared clonotypes between healthy human individuals. The overall study: Each donor's CD4 naive and CD4 memory cells filled three plates apiece, CD8 naive two, and CD8 memory one.

V dropped 8 bases and J dropped 3 bases, with 9 bases sitting between them. Germline V lookup: CDR1 MDHEN, CDR2 SYDVKM. The CDR3 is 12 residues long. This clone occurred a few times. All donors were Caucasian adults living in Nashville, Tennessee. Over several immunoSEQ plates, each subset's genomic DNA was distributed in even portions. Sequenced by immunoSEQ multiplex PCR; TCRdb stores in-frame clones only, minus some. The table lists roughly 1 million clones, approximately 76% of them singletons. The sample consisted of memory CD4+ T cells sorted from blood. Indicated subset: CD45RA-negative fraction. The receptor's source is a young man in good health. The chain recombines TRBV28 with TRBJ2-3; D unresolved. This CDR3 reads CASDDSTDTQYF. The CDR3 nucleotides are TGTGCCAGCGACGATTCTACAGATACGCAGTATTTT.